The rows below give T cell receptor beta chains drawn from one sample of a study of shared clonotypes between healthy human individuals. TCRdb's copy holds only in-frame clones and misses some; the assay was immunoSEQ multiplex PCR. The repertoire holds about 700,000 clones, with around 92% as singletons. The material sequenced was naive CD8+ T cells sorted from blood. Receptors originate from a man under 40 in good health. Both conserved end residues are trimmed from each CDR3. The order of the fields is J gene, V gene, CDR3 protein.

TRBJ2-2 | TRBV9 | ASSGTSPWREISTGELF
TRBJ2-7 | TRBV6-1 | ASSDILAGGYEQY
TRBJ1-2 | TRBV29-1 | SVEGAEGYT
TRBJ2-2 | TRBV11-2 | ASSLGHPGELF
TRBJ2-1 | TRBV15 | ATSSRGSSYNEQF
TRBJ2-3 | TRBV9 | ASSVWGSTDTQY
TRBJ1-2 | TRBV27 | ASSPGPLYGYT
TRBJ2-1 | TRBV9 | ASSVGSPAYDEQF
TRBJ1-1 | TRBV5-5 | ASSWGTGIMNTEAF
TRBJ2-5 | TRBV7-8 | ASSQWTSRQETQY
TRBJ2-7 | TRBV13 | ASSYLGGEQY
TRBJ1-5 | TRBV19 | ASSDLGQVFQPQH
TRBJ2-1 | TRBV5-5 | ASSSGDREQF
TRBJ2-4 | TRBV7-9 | ASSLAPAGGKDIQY
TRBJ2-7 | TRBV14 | ASSQTSRSYEQY
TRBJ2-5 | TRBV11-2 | ASRLSPTVKETQY
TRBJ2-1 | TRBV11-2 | ASSLGLGSNEQF
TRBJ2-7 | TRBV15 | ATSRDRTYEQY
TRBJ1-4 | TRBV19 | ASSTGRGIEKLF
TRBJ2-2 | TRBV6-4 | ASSDSASGSGTGELF
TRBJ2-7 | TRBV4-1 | ASSQRLAYEQY
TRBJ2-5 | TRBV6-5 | ASRAMDVQETQY
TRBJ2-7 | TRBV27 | ASSTRGAGPYEQY
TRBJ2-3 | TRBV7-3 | ASSKREGSTDTQY
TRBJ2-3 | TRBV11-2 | ASSGSSIDTQY
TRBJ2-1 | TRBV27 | ASSSPSWNEQF
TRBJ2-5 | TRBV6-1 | ASRDRLDETQY
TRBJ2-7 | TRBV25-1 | ASSAGTGLYEQY
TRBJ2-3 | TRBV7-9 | ASRSGRFTDTQY
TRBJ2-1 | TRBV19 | ASSIDRGLVNEQF
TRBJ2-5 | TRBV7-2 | ASSLALAAQETQY
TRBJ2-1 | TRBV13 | ASSSQGGTYNEQF